Below are 21 T cell receptor beta chains sequenced from a single sample in a study of blood T cell repertoires in COVID-19. Using immunoSEQ multiplex PCR, the repertoire was profiled, and TCRdb retains in-frame clones only, with some absent. The sample lists 280,000 or so clones; roughly 89% were seen once. The specimen was PBMCs or T cells enriched from blood (not recorded which). The receptors originated from a woman aged 18-29 years with acute COVID-19.

As regards this clone: One end of the junction varies from germline; a read error may be responsible. The chain combines TRBV7-7 with TRBJ2-7, with 7 bases that match TRBD2. In germline, CDR1 is SSHAT, CDR2 FNYEAQ (reference sequence). CDR3 size: 15 residues. CDR3 nucleotide sequence: TGTGCTAGCAGCTTAGCGTCGGGGGGAGGCTACGAGCAGTACTTC. Its protein product is CASSLASGGGYEQYF.

The chain uses TRBV28 and TRBJ1-4; D is unclear. The CDR3 covers 12 residues. V was cut by 8 bases and J by 5 bases, with 9 bases left in between. Germline V gives CDR1 MDHEN, CDR2 SYDVKM. The CDR3 DNA reads TGTGCCAGCGGGCAGAAAAATGAAAAACTGTTTTTT. It yields the protein CASGQKNEKLFF.

The V gene is TRBV19, the J gene TRBJ2-3; 7 positions agree with TRBD2. The CDR3 runs 14 residues. From germline, CDR1 is LNHDA and CDR2 SQIVND (reference sequence). The V segment lost 5 bases and the J segment 4 bases; nucleotides outside the gene matches: 6. This CDR3 reads CASSHGRAPDTQYF. For the CDR3, the DNA is TGTGCCAGTAGTCATGGGAGGGCCCCAGATACGCAGTATTTT.

This clone was found once. This CDR3 reads CASSFRATNEKLFF. CDR3 bases: TGTGCCAGCAGCTTCCGGGCAACTAATGAAAAACTGTTTTTT. V is TRBV7-9 and J is TRBJ1-4; D uncertain. Germline V gene sequence: CDR1 SEHNR, CDR2 FQNEAQ (reference sequence). V lost 3 bases and J lost 0, with 5 bases in between. The CDR3 consists of 14 residues. Complete variable domain (other parts from reference TRBV7-9 and TRBJ1-4): DTGVSQNPRHKITKRGQNVTFRCDPISEHNRLYWYRQTLGQGPEFLTYFQNEAQLEKSRLLSDRFSAERPKGSFSTLEIQRTEQGDSAMYLCASSFRATNEKLFFGSGTQLSVL.

The sample holds one count of this clone. The chain combines TRBV27 with TRBJ1-2, with 8 bases matching TRBD1. CDR3 length: 14 amino acids. Unmatched junction bases numbered 5, after V lost 4 bases and J lost 4 bases. Germline CDR1 MNHEY, CDR2 SMNVEV (reference sequence). The CDR3 loop reads CASSSLGQAYGYTF. Here the CDR3 DNA reads TGTGCCAGCAGTTCCCTGGGACAGGCCTATGGCTACACCTTC.

The chain uses TRBV24-1 and TRBJ1-4, with D tentatively TRBD1 (6 bases). V shed 5 bases and J shed 4 bases, with 16 bases lying between them. Germline V CDR1 and CDR2: KGHDR, SFDVKD. The CDR3 is 16 amino acids. CDR3: CATSVDAQGINEKLFF. The CDR3 DNA sequence: TGTGCCACCAGTGTCGACGCTCAGGGGATTAATGAAAAACTGTTTTTT.

CDR3 sequence (DNA): TGTGCCAGCAGCTTAAAAACGGGACAGTTCTACGAGCAGTACTTC. Residues: CASSLKTGQFYEQYF. The chain combines TRBV13 with TRBJ2-7, with 7 positions matching TRBD1. V lost 2 bases, J lost 3 bases, and 7 bases stayed unmatched. CDR1 and CDR2 (germline): PRHDT, FYEKMQ (reference sequence). This CDR3 is 15 amino acids long.

The chain carries TRBV6-2 or TRBV6-3 and TRBJ1-2; no clear D. The ends were cut back, 2 bases at V and 4 bases at J, with 5 bases in the middle. CDR1 is MNHEY, CDR2 SVGEGT, per germline. The CDR3 is made up of 12 amino acids. The DNA of the CDR3 is TGTGCCAGCAGTTACCCCCGCTATGGCTACACCTTC. This encodes CASSYPRYGYTF.

J is TRBJ1-6 and V is TRBV5-1; 8 nucleotides match TRBD1. The germline CDR1 and CDR2 sequences are SGHRS and YFSETQ. Trimming removed 4 bases from V and 11 bases from J; junction bases left unmatched: 11. CDR3 size: 15 residues. The CDR3 sequence: CASSPLGQGITPLHF. CDR3 in DNA: TGCGCCAGCAGCCCGCTTGGACAGGGTATTACACCCCTCCACTTT.

The CDR3 loop reads CASSQDHGGGGETQYF. Written as DNA, the CDR3 is TGTGCCAGCAGCCAAGATCATGGGGGAGGGGGGGAGACCCAGTACTTC. This rearrangement joins TRBV3-1 (or the pseudogene TRBV3-2) to TRBJ2-5, with TRBD2 as a possible D gene (7 bases). V was shortened by 0 bases and J by 5 bases, with 16 bases between the two germline ends. CDR1 and CDR2 (germline): LGHDT, YNNKEL (reference sequence). The CDR3 has 16 amino acids.

The rearrangement links TRBV7-2 to TRBJ2-1, with 8 bases that match TRBD1. This CDR3 region has 15 residues. In germline, CDR1 is SGHTA, CDR2 FQGNSA. V lost 5 bases and J lost 4; bases outside the gene matches: 7. The CDR3 sequence is CASSRRTGTYNEQFF. As DNA, the CDR3 is TGTGCCAGCAGCAGAAGGACAGGGACATACAATGAGCAGTTCTTC.

J is TRBJ1-2 and V is TRBV5-1; possibly TRBD1 for D (5 bases). CDR1 is SGHRS and CDR2 is YFSETQ in the germline V gene. This CDR3 has 14 amino acids. V was clipped by 0 bases and J by 2 bases, with 8 bases between them. The CDR3 DNA reads TGCGCCAGCAGCTTGGGGGGCGCCAACTATGGCTACACCTTC. Its protein is CASSLGGANYGYTF.

This clone came up once. The chain employs TRBV2 and TRBJ2-1; maybe TRBD2 (5 bases). The CDR3 consists of 13 residues. Germline V gene data show CDR1 as SNHLY and CDR2 as FYNNEI. V lost 6 bases to trimming and J lost 7 bases, with 13 bases between them. CDR3 residues: CASRVGRGNEQFF. The CDR3 DNA reads TGTGCCAGCAGGGTGGGGAGAGGGAATGAGCAGTTCTTC.

This chain connects TRBV4-1 to TRBJ1-4; TRBD1 agrees at 11 bases. Germline loops: CDR1 MGHRA, CDR2 YSYEKL. CDR3 size: 15 residues. The J segment lost 7 bases and the V segment lost 4 bases, leaving 5 bases of the junction unmatched. The CDR3 protein is CASSPGTGGGEKLFF. The DNA for the CDR3 is TGCGCCAGCAGCCCCGGGACAGGGGGAGGTGAAAAACTGTTTTTT.

The chain's CDR3 is CASSSFTGAGSYNEQFF. The CDR3 region has the DNA TGTGCCAGCAGTTCGTTTACCGGGGCGGGGTCCTACAATGAGCAGTTCTTC. This chain connects TRBV27 to TRBJ2-1; TRBD2 is a possible D gene (6 bases). This CDR3 spans 17 amino acids. V was clipped by 4 bases and J by 1 base, with 17 bases between them. Germline values: CDR1 MNHEY, CDR2 SMNVEV (reference sequence).

The chain combines TRBV9 with TRBJ2-7; 15 bases map to TRBD2. Germline trimming cut 2 bases from V and 3 bases from J; bases unmatched to any gene: 6. The length of the CDR3 is 17 residues. From germline, CDR1 is SGDLS and CDR2 YYNGEE. The CDR3 sequence is CASSVGLAGGGVYEQYF. CDR3 nucleotides: TGTGCCAGCAGCGTGGGACTAGCGGGAGGAGGTGTCTACGAGCAGTACTTC.

This chain connects TRBV18 to TRBJ1-1; D may be TRBD1 (5 bases). Germline values: CDR1 KGHSH, CDR2 LQKENI. The ends were cut back, 1 base at V and 6 bases at J, with 9 bases in the middle. CDR3 size: 13 residues. Written as DNA, the CDR3 is TGTGCCAGCTCACCACAGACAGACCCTGAAGCTTTCTTT. The encoded protein is CASSPQTDPEAFF.

The chain combines TRBV7-3 with TRBJ2-1; 15 bases align to TRBD2. With V trimmed by 5 bases and J by 8 bases, 7 bases remained unmatched. CDR3 length: 16 residues. Germline CDR1 and CDR2: SGHTA and FQGTGA. CDR3 in amino acids: CASSRTSGRAMDEQFF. Here the CDR3 DNA reads TGTGCCAGCAGCCGGACTAGCGGGAGGGCCATGGATGAGCAGTTCTTC. Looking up the rest from reference TRBV7-3 and TRBJ2-1 gives the full variable domain: GAGVSQTPSNKVTEKGKYVELRCDPISGHTALYWYRQSLGQGPEFLIYFQGTGAADDSGLPNDRFFAVRPEGSVSTLKIQRTERGDSAVYLCASSRTSGRAMDEQFFGPGTRLTVL.

The chain recombines TRBV5-1 with TRBJ2-7; 7 bases align to TRBD1. V shed 0 bases and J 3 bases; nucleotides not matched to a gene: 3. CDR1 and CDR2 from the germline V gene are SGHRS and YFSETQ. The CDR3 extends over 14 amino acids. The CDR3 loop reads CASSLGGTVYEQYF. The CDR3 bases are TGCGCCAGCAGCTTGGGGGGGACAGTCTACGAGCAGTACTTC.

This chain joins TRBV6-5 and TRBJ2-7, with 9 bases identical to TRBD1. CDR3 length: 15 amino acids. With V trimmed by 2 bases and J by 3 bases, 5 bases remained unmatched. CDR1 and CDR2 from the germline V gene are MNHEY and SVGAGI. CDR3 loop: CASSYLRQGVYEQYF. CDR3 nucleotide sequence: TGTGCCAGCAGTTACCTTCGACAGGGGGTCTACGAGCAGTACTTC.

The rearrangement links TRBV15 to TRBJ1-2, with 7 bases matching TRBD1. V lost 0 bases, J lost 0 bases, and 1 base stayed unmatched. The CDR3 runs 15 residues. The germline CDR1 and CDR2 sequences are LNHNV and YYDKDF (reference sequence). CDR3 loop: CATSRDGTANYGYTF. CDR3 DNA sequence: TGTGCCACCAGCAGAGATGGGACAGCTAACTATGGCTACACCTTC.